These 10 T cell receptor beta chains were sequenced from one sample in a study of OX40 agonist ivuxolimab in advanced cancers. Profiled with immunoSEQ multiplex PCR; TCRdb holds only in-frame clones, not every one. Here the sample spans more than 30,000 clones, 80% to 85% being singletons. The specimen was CD4+ or CD8+ T cells sorted from blood, collected in a trial of the OX40 agonist ivuxolimab. These receptors came from an adult with an advanced solid tumor such as melanoma, head and neck, liver or kidney cancer.

The rearrangement uses TRBV6-6 and TRBJ1-1; D gene ambiguous. CDR3 length equals 13 residues. Germline CDR1 and CDR2: MNHNY and SVGAGI (reference sequence). V lost 7 bases, J lost 8 bases, and 17 bases lay in between. The CDR3 nucleotides are TGTGCCAGCACCCCCGACAAGGTGCAAGAAGCTTTCTTT. The encoded protein is CASTPDKVQEAFF.

The genes are TRBV7-8 and TRBJ1-4; TRBD1 might be the D (6 bases). V was clipped by 5 bases and J by 5 bases, with 15 bases between them. This CDR3 is 15 amino acids long. Germline CDR1 and CDR2: SGHVS and FQNEAQ. CDR3: CASSGYRVGNEKLFF. The CDR3 DNA reads as TGTGCCAGCAGCGGGTACAGGGTTGGGAATGAAAAACTGTTTTTT. Full variable domain (remainder filled in from reference TRBV7-8 and TRBJ1-4): GAGVSQSPRYKVAKRGQDVALRCDPISGHVSLFWYQQALGQGPEFLTYFQNEAQLDKSGLPSDRFFAERPEGSVSTLKIQRTQQEDSAVYLCASSGYRVGNEKLFFGSGTQLSVL.

In its sample, this clone was seen once. This chain links TRBV9 with TRBJ2-3; D ambiguous. Deletions cut 0 bases from V and 3 bases from J, with 2 bases between. The CDR3 runs 12 residues. Germline lookup yields CDR1 SGDLS and CDR2 YYNGEE. As DNA, the CDR3 is TGTGCCAGCAGCGTAGAGACAGATACGCAGTATTTT. Amino acid sequence: CASSVETDTQYF.

V and J are TRBV2 and TRBJ2-1; 8 nucleotides align to TRBD2. The trim removed 6 bases at V and 13 bases at J, leaving 14 bases unmatched. This CDR3 has 14 residues. CDR1 and CDR2 from the germline V gene are SNHLY and FYNNEI. The CDR3, as DNA: TGTGCCAGCAGAGAGGGGAGCGGGAGAAGTAAACAGTTCTTC. It specifies CASREGSGRSKQFF.

This chain links TRBV7-6 with TRBJ2-1, with D unresolved. CDR1 and CDR2 from the germline V gene are SGHVS and FNYEAQ. The CDR3 runs to 15 residues. The ends were cut back, 2 bases at V and 5 bases at J, with 13 bases in the middle. In DNA, the CDR3 is TGTGCCAGCAGCTTACAGCCGACCCCCAACAATGAGCAGTTCTTC. It is translated as CASSLQPTPNNEQFF.

The table lists this clone with a few counts. The CDR3 reads CAIRGTGGDEQYF. In DNA form, the CDR3 reads TGTGCCATCAGGGGGACAGGGGGCGACGAGCAGTACTTC. V and J are TRBV10-3 and TRBJ2-7, with 12 bases identical to TRBD1. Per the germline V gene, CDR1 is ENHRY and CDR2 is SYGVKD. After removal of 6 bases from V and 5 bases from J, the junction contained 2 bases not matched to a gene. The CDR3 runs to 13 residues.

This clone turned up a few times. The chain combines TRBV5-6 with TRBJ1-4; D ambiguous. Germline assignment: CDR1 SGHDT and CDR2 YYEEEE. Trimming removed 0 bases from V and 7 bases from J, with 10 bases in between. CDR3 length: 14 residues. CDR3 sequence: CASSLGPWPEKLFF. The CDR3 DNA reads TGTGCCAGCAGCTTGGGGCCGTGGCCTGAAAAACTGTTTTTT.

The CDR3 reads CASRGGGPYEQYF. The CDR3 DNA is TGTGCCAGCAGAGGCGGGGGGCCCTACGAGCAGTACTTC. The V gene is TRBV6-5, the J gene TRBJ2-7, with TRBD2 matching 8 bases. J gave up 2 bases and V 6 bases, and 3 bases lay outside the gene matches. The length of the CDR3 is 13 residues. Looked up from germline, CDR1 is MNHEY and CDR2 is SVGAGI.

In this sample, this clone turned up once. The chain combines TRBV18 with TRBJ2-3; maybe TRBD2 (6 bases). The CDR3 covers 16 residues. V lost 0 bases and J 3 bases, leaving 13 bases between the germline ends. CDR1 is KGHSH, CDR2 LQKENI, per germline. CDR3 nucleotide sequence: TGTGCCAGCTCACCACCGTTGCGGGGCCGAACAGATACGCAGTATTTT. Protein sequence: CASSPPLRGRTDTQYF. The full variable domain, completed using reference TRBV18 and TRBJ2-3, is NAGVMQNPRHLVRRRGQEARLRCSPMKGHSHVYWYRQLPEEGLKFMVYLQKENIIDESGMPKERFSAEFPKEGPSILRIQQVVRGDSAAYFCASSPPLRGRTDTQYFGPGTRLTVL.

V usage is TRBV7-6 and J usage is TRBJ1-4; maybe TRBD1 (5 bases). Germline V lookup: CDR1 SGHVS, CDR2 FNYEAQ. The CDR3 runs to 14 residues. Trimming took off 3 bases at V and 8 bases at J, with 13 bases between the two ends. This chain's CDR3 is CASSFSRGREKLFF. Written as DNA, the CDR3 is TGTGCCAGCAGCTTCTCTCGGGGGAGAGAAAAACTGTTTTTT.